This is a list of T cell receptor beta chains from one sample in a study of identical twins. TCRdb ran MiXCR on the 5' RACE reads and lists one entry per CDR3 protein. Seen here are about 470,000 distinct CDR3 sequences, approximately 24% observed once, and the top ten hold 2.9%. The sample also formed part of further work on T cells expressing NK-cell markers.

Sequenced: CD4+ T cells sorted from blood. These TCRs come from a woman between 18 and 30 years old in good health. Each CDR3 is given with its conserved first and last residue. Fields, in order: J gene, CDR3 length, V gene, CDR3 protein.

TRBJ2-1,15,TRBV25-1,CASSEYAVQHNEQFF
TRBJ2-7,15,TRBV5-1,CASSVSGLISYEQYF
TRBJ1-1,14,TRBV10-3,CAISESMANTEAFF
TRBJ2-5,16,TRBV11-2,CASSPRLAGDRETQYF
TRBJ2-3,17,TRBV3-1,CASSPPKREDRTDTQYF
TRBJ2-1,13,TRBV5-1,CASRSASYNEQFF
TRBJ2-1,14,TRBV3-1,CASTSGTTHNEQFF
TRBJ2-3,15,TRBV5-1,CASSLAARGTDTQYF
TRBJ2-1,16,TRBV5-1,CASQDGRGASYNEQFF
TRBJ1-6,15,TRBV6-1,CASGEQGSNNSPLHF
TRBJ2-2,16,TRBV9,CASSPRLAGEPGELFF
TRBJ2-1,13,TRBV6-2/TRBV6-3,CAGRRPSYNEQFF
TRBJ1-5,14,TRBV7-2,CASSWRFSNQPQHF